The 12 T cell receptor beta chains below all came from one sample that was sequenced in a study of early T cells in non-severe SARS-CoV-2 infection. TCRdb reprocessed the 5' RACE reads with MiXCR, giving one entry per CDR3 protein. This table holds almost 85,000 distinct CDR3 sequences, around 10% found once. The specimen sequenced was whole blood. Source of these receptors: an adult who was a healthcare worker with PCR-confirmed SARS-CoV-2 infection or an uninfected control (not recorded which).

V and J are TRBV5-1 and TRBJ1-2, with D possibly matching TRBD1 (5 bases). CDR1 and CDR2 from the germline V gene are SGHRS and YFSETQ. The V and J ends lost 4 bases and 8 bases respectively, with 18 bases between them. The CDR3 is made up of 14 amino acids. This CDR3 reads CASSEGRTFGGYTF. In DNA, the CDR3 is TGCGCCAGCAGCGAGGGACGGACGTTCGGCGGCTACACCTTC.

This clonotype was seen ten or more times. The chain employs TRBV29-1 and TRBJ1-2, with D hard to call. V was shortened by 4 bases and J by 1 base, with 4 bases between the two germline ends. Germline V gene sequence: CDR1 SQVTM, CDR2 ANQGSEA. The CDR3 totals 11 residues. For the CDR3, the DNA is TGCAGCGTTGCGCATAACTATGGCTACACCTTC. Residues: CSVAHNYGYTF.

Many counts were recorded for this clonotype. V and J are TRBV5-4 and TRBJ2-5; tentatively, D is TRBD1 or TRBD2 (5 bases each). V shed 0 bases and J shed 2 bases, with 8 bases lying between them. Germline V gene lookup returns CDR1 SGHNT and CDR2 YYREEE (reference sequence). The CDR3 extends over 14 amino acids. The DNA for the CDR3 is TGTGCCAGCAGCTTGGCGGGACGGCAAGAGACCCAGTACTTC. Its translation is CASSLAGRQETQYF. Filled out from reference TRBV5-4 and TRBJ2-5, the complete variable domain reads ETGVTQSPTHLIKTRGQQVTLRCSSQSGHNTVSWYQQALGQGPQFIFQYYREEENGRGNFPPRFSGLQFPNYSSELNVNALELDDSALYLCASSLAGRQETQYFGPGTRLLVL.

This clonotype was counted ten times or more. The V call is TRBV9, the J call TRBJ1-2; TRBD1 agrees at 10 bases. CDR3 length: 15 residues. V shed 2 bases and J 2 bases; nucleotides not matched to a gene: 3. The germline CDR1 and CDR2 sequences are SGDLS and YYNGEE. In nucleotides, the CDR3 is TGTGCCAGCAGCGTGAGACAGGGGGCGAACTATGGCTACACCTTC. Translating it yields CASSVRQGANYGYTF.

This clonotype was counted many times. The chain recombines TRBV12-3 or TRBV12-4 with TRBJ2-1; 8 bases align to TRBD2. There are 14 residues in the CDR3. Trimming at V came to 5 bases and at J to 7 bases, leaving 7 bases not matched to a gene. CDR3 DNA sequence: TGTGCCAGCAGTCCCTCGGGGGGGCCGAATGAGCAGTTCTTC. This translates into CASSPSGGPNEQFF.

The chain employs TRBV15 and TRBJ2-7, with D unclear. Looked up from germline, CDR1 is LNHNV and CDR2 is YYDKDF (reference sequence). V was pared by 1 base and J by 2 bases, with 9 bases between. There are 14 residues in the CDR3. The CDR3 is CATSRGGQTYEQYF. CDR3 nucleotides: TGTGCCACCAGCAGAGGTGGGCAGACCTACGAGCAGTACTTC.

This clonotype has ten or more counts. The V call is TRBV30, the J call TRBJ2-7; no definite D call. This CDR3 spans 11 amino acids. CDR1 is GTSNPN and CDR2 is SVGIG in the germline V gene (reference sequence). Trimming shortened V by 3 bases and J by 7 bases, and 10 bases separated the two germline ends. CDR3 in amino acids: CAWSEQQEQYF. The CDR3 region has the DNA TGTGCCTGGAGCGAACAACAGGAGCAGTACTTC.

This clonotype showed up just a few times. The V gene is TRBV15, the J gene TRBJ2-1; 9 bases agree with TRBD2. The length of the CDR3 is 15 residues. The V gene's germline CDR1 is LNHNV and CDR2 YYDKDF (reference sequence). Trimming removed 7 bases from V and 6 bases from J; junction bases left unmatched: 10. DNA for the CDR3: TGTGCCACCAAATCCGGGACTAGCCGATTCAATGAGCAGTTCTTC. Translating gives CATKSGTSRFNEQFF.

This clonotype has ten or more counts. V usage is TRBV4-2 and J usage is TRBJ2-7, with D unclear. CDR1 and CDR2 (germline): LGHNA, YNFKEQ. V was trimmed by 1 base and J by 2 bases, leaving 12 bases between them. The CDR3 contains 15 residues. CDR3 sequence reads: CASSQAWDSTYEQYF. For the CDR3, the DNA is TGTGCCAGCAGCCAAGCTTGGGATTCCACCTACGAGCAGTACTTC.

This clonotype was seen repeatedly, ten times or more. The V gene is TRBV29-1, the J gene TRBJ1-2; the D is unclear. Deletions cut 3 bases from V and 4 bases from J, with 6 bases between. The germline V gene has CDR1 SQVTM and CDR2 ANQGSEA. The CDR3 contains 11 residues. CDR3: CSVEGTYGYTF. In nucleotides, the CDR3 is TGCAGCGTTGAGGGCACCTATGGCTACACCTTC.

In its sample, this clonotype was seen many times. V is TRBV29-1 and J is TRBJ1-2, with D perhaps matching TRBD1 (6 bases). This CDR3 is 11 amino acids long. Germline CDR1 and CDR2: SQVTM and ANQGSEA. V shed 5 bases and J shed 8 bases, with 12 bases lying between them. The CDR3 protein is CSVLGGAGYTF. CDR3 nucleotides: TGCAGCGTTTTGGGGGGCGCGGGCTACACCTTC.

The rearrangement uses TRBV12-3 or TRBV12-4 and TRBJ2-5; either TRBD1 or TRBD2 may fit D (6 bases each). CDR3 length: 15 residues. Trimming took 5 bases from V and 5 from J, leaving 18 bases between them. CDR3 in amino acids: CASSPYPGAGETQYF. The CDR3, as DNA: TGTGCCAGCAGTCCTTACCCGGGGGCGGGCGAGACCCAGTACTTC.